This TCR beta chain was observed in a study of blood T cells in healthy people across ages. Findings and caveats of the study: TCR beta diversity per million T cells fell roughly linearly with age. A strong correlation was seen between TCR beta diversity and naive T cell percentage. Nothing was known about donor CMV status, and this possibly confounded expanded clonotype changes.

A sample-barcoded 5' primer and a J-beta primer mix were used in a second PCR of roughly 7 to 11 cycles. Each CDR3 protein is one row after TCRdb ran MiXCR on the 5' RACE reads. Altogether about 1.7 million distinct CDR3 sequences are present, roughly 30% being singletons, with the ten largest covering 6.5% to 8.5%. Peripheral blood, approximately 10 milliliters per donor, was collected. This clonotype was counted at least ten times. What it recognizes is unknown. The specimen was blood. The receptor was isolated from a woman under 40 in good health.

As DNA, the CDR3 is TGTGCCATCAGTGAGTCTGGTGATACGCAGTATTTT. Amino acids: CAISESGDTQYF. This rearrangement joins TRBV10-3 to TRBJ2-3; D unclear. V lost 0 bases and J 6 bases, leaving 4 bases between the germline ends. CDR3 length: 12 amino acids. CDR1 ENHRY and CDR2 SYGVKD come from the germline V gene.